This T cell receptor beta chain was profiled in a study of blood T cell repertoires in COVID-19. Across the study: There were acute and convalescent COVID-19 samples, and they came from the United States, Italy and Spain. The analysed material was cDNA or gDNA that came from T cells, B-cell-depleted T cells, or PBMCs.

This CDR3 spans 15 amino acids. Germline lookup yields CDR1 SGHTA and CDR2 FQGTGA. The V end was cut by 1 base, the J end by 7 bases, with 13 bases between. Authors' methods: Amplification of reference gene primers provided the estimated nucleated cell counts. Sequencing used immunoSEQ multiplex PCR; TCRdb keeps in-frame clones, though not all of them. From that table come the V and J calls and clone size; the DNA was used to work out D and trimming. The sample records over 200,000 clones, just over 90% being singletons. Sample: peripheral blood. This clonotype originated in a man younger than 45 with acute or convalescent COVID-19. The chain joins TRBV7-3 to TRBJ2-2; D unresolved. CDR3 in DNA: TGTGCCAGCAGCTTAAAGGTTGCAGAGGACGGGGAGCTGTTTTTT. As protein: CASSLKVAEDGELFF.